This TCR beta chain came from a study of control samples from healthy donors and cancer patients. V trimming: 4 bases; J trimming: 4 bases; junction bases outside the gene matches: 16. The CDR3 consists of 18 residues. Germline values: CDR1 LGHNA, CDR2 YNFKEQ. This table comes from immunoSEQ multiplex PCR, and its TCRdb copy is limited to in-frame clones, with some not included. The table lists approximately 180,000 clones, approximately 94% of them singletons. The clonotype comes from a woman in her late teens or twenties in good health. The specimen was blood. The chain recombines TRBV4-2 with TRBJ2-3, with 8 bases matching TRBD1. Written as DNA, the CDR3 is TGTGCCAGCAGCCGGAATTCAGGGGGCCACCAAACGGCAGATACGCAGTATTTT. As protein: CASSRNSGGHQTADTQYF.